This T cell receptor (beta chain) was observed in a study of radiotherapy plus CTLA-4 blockade in lung cancer (dated by TCRdb to the late 2010s). Concerning the study at large: Objective responses occurred in 18% of enrolled patients, and 30% to 35% achieved disease control.

What the study reported, not specific to this receptor: After treatment with radiotherapy and ipilimumab, TCR clones that originated in tumors expanded in peripheral blood. The strongest predictors of response, as reported, were early dynamic changes in blood T cell clones along with a rise in serum interferon-beta after radiation.

The study tested focal radiation therapy combined with CTLA-4 blockade (ipilimumab) in patients with chemo-refractory metastatic non-small-cell lung cancer. About this clone itself: Its antigen specificity is not known. No much larger clone exists at a distance of one base, and base qualities are not known.

V has 7 bases trimmed and J has 8 bases trimmed; junction bases matching no gene number 11. From a lookup of the germline V gene (reference sequence), CDR1 and CDR2 are SGHNT and YYREEE. Counted from cysteine to phenylalanine, this CDR3 has 13 amino acids. The kept DNA is CDR3 alone, 39 bases in frame from the first base. The receptor library was made with the immunoSEQ multiplex PCR assay. This is the immuneACCESS table as TCRdb keeps it, with only in-frame sequences that have V and J called. A part of the clones is gone; compared with another copy, unresolved V genes explain less than half, and the rest is unexplained. A total of approximately 41,000 clones appear in this sample, 65% to 75% of them only once. The ten largest clones capture just over 9.5% of the sample.

The receptor's source is a human donor with non-small cell lung cancer who had stable disease on radiotherapy plus ipilimumab. The V and J genes are TRBV5-4 and TRBJ1-2; TRBD1 agrees with 7 junctional bases. Sample: peripheral blood, taken from a patient treated with radiotherapy plus ipilimumab. Here is the DNA: TGTGCCAGCCGTCCCCAGGGGGTCGACGGCTACACCTTC. This yields the protein CASRPQGVDGYTF. Here the CDR3 is joined to the reference TRBV5-4 and TRBJ1-2 genes, and the full variable domain is: ETGVTQSPTHLIKTRGQQVTLRCSSQSGHNTVSWYQQALGQGPQFIFQYYREEENGRGNFPPRFSGLQFPNYSSELNVNALELDDSALYLCASRPQGVDGYTFGSGTRLTVV.